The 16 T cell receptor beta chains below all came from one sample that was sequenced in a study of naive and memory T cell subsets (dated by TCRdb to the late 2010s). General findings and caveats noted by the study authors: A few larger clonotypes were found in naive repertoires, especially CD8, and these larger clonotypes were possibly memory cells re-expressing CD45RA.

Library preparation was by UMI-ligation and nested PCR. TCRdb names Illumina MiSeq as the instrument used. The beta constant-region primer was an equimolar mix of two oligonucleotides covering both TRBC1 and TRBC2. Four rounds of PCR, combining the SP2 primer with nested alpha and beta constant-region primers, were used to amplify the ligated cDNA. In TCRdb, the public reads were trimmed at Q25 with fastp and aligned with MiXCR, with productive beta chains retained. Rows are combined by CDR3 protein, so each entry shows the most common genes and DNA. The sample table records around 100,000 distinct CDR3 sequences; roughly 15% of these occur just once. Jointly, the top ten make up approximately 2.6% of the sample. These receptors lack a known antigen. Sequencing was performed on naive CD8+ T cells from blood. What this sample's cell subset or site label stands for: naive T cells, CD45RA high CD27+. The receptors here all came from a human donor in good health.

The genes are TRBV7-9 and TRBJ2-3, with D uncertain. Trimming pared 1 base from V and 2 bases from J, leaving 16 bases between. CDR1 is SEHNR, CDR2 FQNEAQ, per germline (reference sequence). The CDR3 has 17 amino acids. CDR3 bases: TGTGCCAGCAGCTTAGAGATCAAGGCTACCTCCACAGATACGCAGTATTTT. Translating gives CASSLEIKATSTDTQYF. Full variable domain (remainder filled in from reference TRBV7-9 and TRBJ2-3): DTGVSQNPRHKITKRGQNVTFRCDPISEHNRLYWYRQTLGQGPEFLTYFQNEAQLEKSRLLSDRFSAERPKGSFSTLEIQRTEQGDSAMYLCASSLEIKATSTDTQYFGPGTRLTVL.

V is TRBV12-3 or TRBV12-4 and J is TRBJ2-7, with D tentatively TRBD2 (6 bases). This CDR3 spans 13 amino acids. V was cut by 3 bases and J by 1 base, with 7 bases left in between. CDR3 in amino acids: CASSFAGSYEQYF. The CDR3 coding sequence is TGTGCCAGCAGTTTCGCGGGGTCCTACGAGCAGTACTTC.

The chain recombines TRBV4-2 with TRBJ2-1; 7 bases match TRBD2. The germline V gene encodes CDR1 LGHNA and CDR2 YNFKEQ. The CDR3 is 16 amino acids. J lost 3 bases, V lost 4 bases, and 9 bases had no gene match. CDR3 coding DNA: TGTGCCAGCAGCCCTACTATCCGGGACTACTACAATGAGCAGTTCTTC. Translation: CASSPTIRDYYNEQFF.

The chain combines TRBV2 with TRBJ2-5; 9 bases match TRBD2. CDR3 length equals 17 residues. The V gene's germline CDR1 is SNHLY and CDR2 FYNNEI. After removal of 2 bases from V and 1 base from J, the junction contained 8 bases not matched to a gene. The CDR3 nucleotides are TGTGCCAGCAGTGAATGGGGGCTAGCGGGAAGCCAAGAGACCCAGTACTTC. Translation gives CASSEWGLAGSQETQYF.

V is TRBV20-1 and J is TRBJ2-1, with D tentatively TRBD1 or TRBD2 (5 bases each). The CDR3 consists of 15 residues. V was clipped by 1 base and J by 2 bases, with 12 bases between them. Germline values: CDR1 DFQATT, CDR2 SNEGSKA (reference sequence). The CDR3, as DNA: TGCAGTGCTAGAGCCTCCGGGACGGCCTACAATGAGCAGTTCTTC. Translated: CSARASGTAYNEQFF.

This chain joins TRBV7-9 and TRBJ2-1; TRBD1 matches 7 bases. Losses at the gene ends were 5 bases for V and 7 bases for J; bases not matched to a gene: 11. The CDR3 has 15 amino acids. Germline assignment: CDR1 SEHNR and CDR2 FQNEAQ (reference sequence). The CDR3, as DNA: TGTGCCAGCAGCCAACAGGGGCGTGGATATAATGAGCAGTTCTTC. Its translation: CASSQQGRGYNEQFF. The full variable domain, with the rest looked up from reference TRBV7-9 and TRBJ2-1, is DTGVSQNPRHKITKRGQNVTFRCDPISEHNRLYWYRQTLGQGPEFLTYFQNEAQLEKSRLLSDRFSAERPKGSFSTLEIQRTEQGDSAMYLCASSQQGRGYNEQFFGPGTRLTVL.

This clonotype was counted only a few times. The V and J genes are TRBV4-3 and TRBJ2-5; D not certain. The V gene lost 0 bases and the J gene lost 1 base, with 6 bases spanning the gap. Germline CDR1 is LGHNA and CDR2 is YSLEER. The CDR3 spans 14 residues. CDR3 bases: TGCGCCAGCAGCCAAGACCCTCGCCAAGAGACCCAGTACTTC. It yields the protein CASSQDPRQETQYF.

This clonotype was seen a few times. The CDR3 DNA reads as TGTGCCAGTTCGGACAGCGCGTTCTACAATGAGCAGTTCTTC. Protein sequence: CASSDSAFYNEQFF. The V and J genes are TRBV27 and TRBJ2-1; D possibly corresponds to TRBD1 (6 bases). The CDR3 totals 14 residues. Germline V gene sequence: CDR1 MNHEY, CDR2 SMNVEV (reference sequence). Trimming took 9 bases from V and 3 from J, leaving 15 bases between them.

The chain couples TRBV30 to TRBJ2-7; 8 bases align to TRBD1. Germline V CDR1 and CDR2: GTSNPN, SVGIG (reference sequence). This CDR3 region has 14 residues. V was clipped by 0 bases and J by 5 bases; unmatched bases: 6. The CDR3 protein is CAWSVGQGAHEQYF. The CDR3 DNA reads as TGTGCCTGGAGTGTTGGTCAGGGGGCCCACGAGCAGTACTTC.

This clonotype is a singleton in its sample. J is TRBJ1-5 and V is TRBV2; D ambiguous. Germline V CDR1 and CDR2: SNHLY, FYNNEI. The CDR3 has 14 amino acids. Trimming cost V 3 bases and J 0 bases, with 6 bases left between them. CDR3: CASSDESSNQPQHF. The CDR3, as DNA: TGTGCCAGCAGTGATGAAAGTAGCAATCAGCCCCAGCATTTT.

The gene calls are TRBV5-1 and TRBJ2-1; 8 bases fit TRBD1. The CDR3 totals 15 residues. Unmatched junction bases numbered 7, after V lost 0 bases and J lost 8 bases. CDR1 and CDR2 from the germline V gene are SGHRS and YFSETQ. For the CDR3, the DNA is TGCGCCAGCAGCTTGGCCGGGGACAGGTTCGATGAGCAGTTCTTC. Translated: CASSLAGDRFDEQFF.

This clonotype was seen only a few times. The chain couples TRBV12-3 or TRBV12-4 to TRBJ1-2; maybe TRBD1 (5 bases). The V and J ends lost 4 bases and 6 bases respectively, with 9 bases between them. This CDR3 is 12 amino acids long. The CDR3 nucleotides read TGTGCCAGCAGTTCCGAGGGGCATGGCTACACCTTC. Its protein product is CASSSEGHGYTF.

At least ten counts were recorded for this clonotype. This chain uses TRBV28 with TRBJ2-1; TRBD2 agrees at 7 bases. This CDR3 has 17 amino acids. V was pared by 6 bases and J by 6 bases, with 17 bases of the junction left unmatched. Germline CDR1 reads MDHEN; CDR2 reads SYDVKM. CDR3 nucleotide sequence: TGTGCCAGCAGAACCAGACTAGCTACACGTTGGGGCAATGAGCAGTTCTTC. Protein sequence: CASRTRLATRWGNEQFF.

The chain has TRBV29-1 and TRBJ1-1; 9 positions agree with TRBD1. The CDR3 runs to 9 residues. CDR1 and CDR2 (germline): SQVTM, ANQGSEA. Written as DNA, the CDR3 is TGCAGAGGAGACAGGGGGGCTTTCTTT. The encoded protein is CRGDRGAFF.

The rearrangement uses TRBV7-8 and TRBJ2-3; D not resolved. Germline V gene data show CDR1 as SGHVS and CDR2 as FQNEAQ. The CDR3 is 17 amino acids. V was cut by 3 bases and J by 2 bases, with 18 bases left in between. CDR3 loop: CASSFGLWAFYTDTQYF. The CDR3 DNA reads TGTGCCAGCAGCTTCGGGTTGTGGGCTTTCTACACAGATACGCAGTATTTT.

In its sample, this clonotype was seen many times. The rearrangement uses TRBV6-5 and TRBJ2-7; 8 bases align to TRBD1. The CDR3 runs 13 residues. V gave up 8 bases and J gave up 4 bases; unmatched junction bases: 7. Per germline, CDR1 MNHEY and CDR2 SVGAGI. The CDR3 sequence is CASGPRQGYEQYF. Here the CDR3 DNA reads TGTGCCAGCGGGCCGAGACAGGGGTACGAGCAGTACTTC.